This T cell receptor beta chain originates from a study of OX40 agonist ivuxolimab in advanced cancers. The CDR3 has 16 amino acids. With 0 bases removed from V and 5 bases from J, the gap between germline ends came to 14 bases. Germline CDR1 and CDR2: MGHRA and YSYEKL. Sequencing was performed with immunoSEQ multiplex PCR; in TCRdb, only in-frame clones are kept and a portion is missing. The sample shows approximately 84,000 clones, 94% of them seen only once. This TCR was recovered from an adult with an advanced solid tumor such as melanoma, head and neck, liver or kidney cancer. The chain combines TRBV4-1 with TRBJ2-1; D tentatively fits TRBD1 or TRBD2 (5 bases each). This specimen consisted of CD4+ or CD8+ T cells sorted from blood, obtained in a trial of the OX40 agonist ivuxolimab. The CDR3 region has the DNA TGCGCCAGCAGCCAAGAAGATCTCGGGGCAGACAATGAGCAGTTCTTC. It encodes CASSQEDLGADNEQFF.